Below, 21 T cell receptor beta chains from the same sample are listed, as sequenced in a study of T cell repertoires in cytomegalovirus infection. Antigens of these TCRs are unknown. Each CDR3 protein gets one entry after TCRdb re-called the reads with MiXCR. The table has 700,000 to 850,000 distinct CDR3 sequences, 32% seen once. The material was cultured CD8+ T cells from PBMCs, obtained from culture after CMV antigen stimulation. The receptors come from a human donor in good health (CMV status not recorded). Some clones in this sample may be carry-over from other donors' samples.

This clonotype has just a few counts. CDR3 sequence (DNA): TGTGCCAGCAGTTATTCGGCAGTTGTTAACTCCTACGAGCAGTACGTC. This gives the protein CASSYSAVVNSYEQYV. The gene calls are TRBV6-9 and TRBJ2-7; no clear D. Germline V gene lookup returns CDR1 MNHGY and CDR2 SVAAGI. V gave up 0 bases and J gave up 0 bases, with 12 bases separating them. This CDR3 has 16 amino acids.

The V gene is TRBV7-9, the J gene TRBJ2-3; TRBD1 or TRBD2 may be the D gene (5 bases each). CDR3 length equals 20 residues. Germline V gene lookup returns CDR1 SEHNR and CDR2 FQNEAQ (reference sequence). Trimming pared 2 bases from V and 7 bases from J, leaving 31 bases between. In nucleotides, the CDR3 is TGTGCCAGCAGCTTATCCCACCAGGGAGATCAAAAGGGAGATTCTAATACGCAGTATTTT. It specifies CASSLSHQGDQKGDSNTQYF.

In its sample, this clonotype was seen many times. The chain recombines TRBV7-9 with TRBJ1-5, with D perhaps matching TRBD1 (6 bases). The CDR3 sequence is 16 residues long. The ends were cut back, 4 bases at V and 3 bases at J, with 16 bases in the middle. The germline V gene has CDR1 SEHNR and CDR2 FQNEAQ (reference sequence). CDR3 residues: CASSSEQGLFNQPQHF. The DNA for the CDR3 is TGTGCCAGCAGCTCCGAGCAGGGGCTGTTCAATCAGCCCCAGCATTTT.

There are a few counts of this clonotype. The chain has TRBV7-9 and TRBJ2-5, with D maybe TRBD1 (6 bases). Germline assignment: CDR1 SEHNR and CDR2 FQNEAQ (reference sequence). CDR3 length: 15 residues. V lost 5 bases and J lost 0, with 13 bases in between. The DNA of the CDR3 is TGTGCCAGCAGCAACAGGGCCCGGTACCAAGAGACCCAGTACTTC. It specifies CASSNRARYQETQYF.

This clonotype has a handful of counts. The J gene is TRBJ2-1, the V gene TRBV7-3, with D perhaps matching TRBD1 (5 bases). Looked up from germline, CDR1 is SGHTA and CDR2 is FQGTGA. The CDR3 is 16 residues long. The V end lost 5 bases, the J end lost 0 bases, and 14 bases lay between the germline ends. CDR3 coding DNA: TGTGCCAGCAGCCCACTCAGGGTAGGCTCCTACAATGAGCAGTTCTTC. Translating gives CASSPLRVGSYNEQFF.

The J gene is TRBJ1-4, the V gene TRBV27; D perhaps matches TRBD1 (5 bases). The length of the CDR3 is 16 residues. V lost 5 bases and J lost 3, with 16 bases in between. Germline CDR1 and CDR2: MNHEY and SMNVEV (reference sequence). The CDR3 loop is CASSKGPLRANEKLFF. CDR3 nucleotides: TGTGCCAGCAGTAAGGGACCCTTGAGGGCTAATGAAAAACTGTTTTTT.

This clonotype was detected a few times. The CDR3 DNA reads as TGTGCCAGCAGTTTAGGGGACAGACCTCTCGAGCAGTTCTTC. Its translation: CASSLGDRPLEQFF. The chain combines TRBV12-3 or TRBV12-4 with TRBJ2-1; 7 bases map to TRBD1. Losses at the gene ends were 1 base for V and 10 bases for J; bases not matched to a gene: 7. The CDR3 loop spans 14 amino acids.

This clonotype turned up a few times. The gene calls are TRBV6-5 and TRBJ1-2, with D unresolved. The CDR3 covers 13 residues. Germline CDR1 MNHEY, CDR2 SVGAGI. The V end was cut by 2 bases, the J end by 6 bases, with 10 bases between. The CDR3 coding sequence is TGTGCCAGCAGTTACGTGGCGGATGATGGCTACACCTTC. Amino acid sequence: CASSYVADDGYTF.

The chain carries TRBV7-9 and TRBJ2-2; D might be TRBD2 (7 bases). The CDR3 has 17 amino acids. V lost 5 bases and J 6 bases, leaving 22 bases between the germline ends. In germline, CDR1 is SEHNR, CDR2 FQNEAQ (reference sequence). The chain's CDR3 is CASSPRGGGLEAGELFF. The CDR3 DNA reads TGTGCCAGCAGCCCCAGGGGCGGGGGTCTCGAGGCCGGGGAGCTGTTTTTT.

This clonotype showed up just a few times. The CDR3 nucleotides read TGTGCCAGCAGCCAGAGGAGCGGGGGGACCGGGGAGCTGTTTTTT. Its translation is CASSQRSGGTGELFF. The V and J genes are TRBV14 and TRBJ2-2; 9 bases agree with TRBD2. Germline V gene lookup returns CDR1 SGHDN and CDR2 FVKESK. V was clipped by 3 bases and J by 5 bases; unmatched bases: 4. This CDR3 has 15 residues. Filled out from reference TRBV14 and TRBJ2-2, the complete variable domain reads EAGVTQFPSHSVIEKGQTVTLRCDPISGHDNLYWYRRVMGKEIKFLLHFVKESKQDESGMPNNRFLAERTGGTYSTLKVQPAELEDSGVYFCASSQRSGGTGELFFGEGSRLTVL.

CDR3 coding DNA: TGTGCCAGCAGCTCCGGCCAGGGTGGGCCCCCTGAGCAGTTCTTC. Translating it yields CASSSGQGGPPEQFF. This chain links TRBV7-9 with TRBJ2-1, with D perhaps TRBD1 (5 bases). The V end was cut by 4 bases, the J end by 9 bases, with 19 bases between. The CDR3 loop spans 15 amino acids. Germline V gene sequence: CDR1 SEHNR, CDR2 FQNEAQ (reference sequence).

This clonotype was seen ten or more times. This chain links TRBV7-6 with TRBJ1-1; D gene unclear. The CDR3 length is 14 residues. Germline V gene lookup returns CDR1 SGHVS and CDR2 FNYEAQ. Trimming took off 5 bases at V and 1 base at J, with 11 bases between the two ends. CDR3 region: CASSPGSGNTEAFF. The CDR3 DNA reads as TGTGCCAGCAGCCCGGGATCGGGGAACACTGAAGCTTTCTTT.

Many counts were recorded for this clonotype. This rearrangement joins TRBV7-8 to TRBJ2-4; 7 bases match TRBD1. Germline V gene lookup returns CDR1 SGHVS and CDR2 FQNEAQ. J was trimmed by 2 bases and V by 4 bases; bases with no gene match: 8. CDR3 length equals 16 residues. CDR3 sequence (DNA): TGTGCCAGCAGCTCAGCCTACAGGGGTTCCAAAAACATTCAGTACTTC. It is translated as CASSSAYRGSKNIQYF.

The chain has TRBV24-1 and TRBJ2-7, with TRBD2 as a possible D gene (5 bases). The length of the CDR3 is 15 residues. The germline gives CDR1 KGHDR, CDR2 SFDVKD. V was pared by 0 bases and J by 0 bases, with 8 bases between. The CDR3, as DNA: TGTGCCACCAGTGATTTGAAAGGGAGCTCCTACGAGCAGTACTTC. Amino acids: CATSDLKGSSYEQYF.

The chain employs TRBV12-3 or TRBV12-4 and TRBJ2-3; 7 positions agree with TRBD1. V lost 5 bases to trimming and J lost 5 bases; unmatched junction nucleotides: 10. The CDR3 loop spans 15 amino acids. The CDR3 bases are TGTGCCAGCAGTCCCCCGACAGGGACGGGAGATACGCAGTATTTT. It encodes CASSPPTGTGDTQYF.

The chain recombines TRBV27 with TRBJ1-3; D gene uncertain. The CDR3 spans 14 residues. The V end was cut by 6 bases, the J end by 0 bases, with 9 bases between. CDR1 is MNHEY and CDR2 is SMNVEV in the germline V gene (reference sequence). The CDR3 spells CASRSASSGNTIYF. In DNA form, the CDR3 reads TGTGCCAGCAGGTCAGCCAGCTCTGGAAACACCATATATTTT.

This clonotype came up many times. The CDR3 DNA reads TGTGCCAGCAGCTTAGGAGGCAGGGGGTGGTACAATGAGCAGTTCTTC. Its translation is CASSLGGRGWYNEQFF. The V gene is TRBV13, the J gene TRBJ2-1; TRBD1 matches 7 bases. Germline trimming cut 0 bases from V and 4 bases from J; bases unmatched to any gene: 6. Germline V gives CDR1 PRHDT, CDR2 FYEKMQ (reference sequence). The length of the CDR3 is 16 residues.

In this sample, this clonotype turned up many times. J is TRBJ1-2 and V is TRBV7-9; D not resolved. CDR3 length equals 14 residues. Trimming cost V 7 bases and J 4 bases, with 16 bases left between them. Per the germline V gene, CDR1 is SEHNR and CDR2 is FQNEAQ (reference sequence). CDR3 in DNA: TGTGCCAGCACCCCCGAAGGGTTAGCCTATGGCTACACCTTC. Its protein is CASTPEGLAYGYTF.

The V and J genes are TRBV19 and TRBJ1-1; the D is unclear. There are 13 residues in the CDR3. Germline V gene lookup returns CDR1 LNHDA and CDR2 SQIVND (reference sequence). V gave up 7 bases and J gave up 1 base, with 10 bases separating them. CDR3 protein: CASMAGGNTEAFF. The CDR3 coding sequence is TGTGCCAGTATGGCAGGAGGGAACACTGAAGCTTTCTTT.

This clonotype came up a few times. The chain carries TRBV11-3 and TRBJ2-3, with D possibly called TRBD1 or TRBD2 (5 bases each). This CDR3 contains 15 residues. The V end lost 5 bases, the J end lost 8 bases, and 20 bases lay between the germline ends. Germline assignment: CDR1 SGHNT and CDR2 YENEEA. This CDR3 is CASSLGTGTQTTQYF. CDR3 coding DNA: TGTGCCAGCAGCCTTGGGACCGGTACACAGACTACGCAGTATTTT.

The chain uses TRBV29-1 and TRBJ2-6; possible D gene TRBD2, 6 bases. Trimming stripped 6 bases from V and 0 bases from J, with 18 bases between. This CDR3 comprises 17 residues. The germline CDR1 and CDR2 sequences are SQVTM and ANQGSEA. As DNA, the CDR3 is TGCAGCGTGACCGGGACTCCCGTTAGCTCTGGGGCCAACGTCCTGACTTTC. It encodes CSVTGTPVSSGANVLTF.